This T cell receptor (beta chain) was identified in a study of blood T cell repertoires in COVID-19. Study-wide context: Samples representing acute and convalescent COVID-19 were sourced from the United States, Italy and Spain.

Authors' methods: Scientists estimated how many nucleated cells there were by amplifying reference gene primers. TCRdb's table, derived via immunoSEQ multiplex PCR, lists solely in-frame clones and lacks some. V and J calls and clone size come straight from that table; D and trimming were deduced from the DNA. Here the sample spans around 57,000 clones, about 86% being singletons. This CDR3 comprises 15 residues. CDR1 and CDR2 from the germline V gene are SEHNR and FQNEAQ (reference sequence). The junction had 5 bases not matched to a gene; V was cut back by 4 bases and J by 1 base. Sequencing was carried out using peripheral blood. The J gene is TRBJ1-1, the V gene TRBV7-9; 8 bases align to TRBD1. This clonotype was obtained from an elderly woman with active COVID-19. DNA of the CDR3: TGTGCCAGCAGCTCACCCGGACAGGGGAACACTGAAGCTTTCTTT. Its translation: CASSSPGQGNTEAFF.